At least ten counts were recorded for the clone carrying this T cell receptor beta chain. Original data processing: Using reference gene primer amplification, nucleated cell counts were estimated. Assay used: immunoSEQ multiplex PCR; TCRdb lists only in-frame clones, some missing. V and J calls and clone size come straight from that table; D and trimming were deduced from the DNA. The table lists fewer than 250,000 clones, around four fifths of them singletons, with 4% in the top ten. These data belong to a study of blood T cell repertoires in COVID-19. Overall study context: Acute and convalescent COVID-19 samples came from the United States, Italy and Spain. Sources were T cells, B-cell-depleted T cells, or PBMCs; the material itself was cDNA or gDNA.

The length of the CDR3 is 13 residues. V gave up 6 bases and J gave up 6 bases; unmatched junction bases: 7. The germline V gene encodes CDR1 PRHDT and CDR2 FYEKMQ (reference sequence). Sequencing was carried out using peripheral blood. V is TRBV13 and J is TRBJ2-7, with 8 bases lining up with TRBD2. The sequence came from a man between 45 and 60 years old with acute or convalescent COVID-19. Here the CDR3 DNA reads TGTGCCAGCAGGCGGGGGGCAGGGCGCGAGCAGTACTTC. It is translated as CASRRGAGREQYF.